The TCR beta chain under discussion was sequenced for a study of T cell repertoires in cytomegalovirus infection. Looking at the study overall: In public TCR beta signatures, there were indications of both CMV infection and matching HLA type.

Notes on the study in general: Summed frequency of shared TCR beta families picked out CMV carriers who also had the relevant HLA.

TCRdb recomputed calls from the reads with MiXCR, one row per CDR3 protein. The sample holds under 850,000 distinct CDR3 sequences, 35% to 45% seen once. This clonotype was recorded a few times. What it binds is unknown. The CDR3 contains 17 residues. V dropped 5 bases and J dropped 4 bases, with 21 bases sitting between them. Germline lookup yields CDR1 MNHEY and CDR2 SMNVEV (reference sequence). The sequence derives from a human donor in good health (CMV status not recorded). Some clones in this sample may be carry-over from other donors' samples. The sequenced sample consisted of PBMCs. The V call is TRBV27, the J call TRBJ2-1, with D tentatively TRBD2 (6 bases). The CDR3 sequence is CASSPEAGWKAYNEQFF. The CDR3 DNA is TGTGCCAGCAGTCCCGAGGCGGGATGGAAGGCGTACAATGAGCAGTTCTTC.